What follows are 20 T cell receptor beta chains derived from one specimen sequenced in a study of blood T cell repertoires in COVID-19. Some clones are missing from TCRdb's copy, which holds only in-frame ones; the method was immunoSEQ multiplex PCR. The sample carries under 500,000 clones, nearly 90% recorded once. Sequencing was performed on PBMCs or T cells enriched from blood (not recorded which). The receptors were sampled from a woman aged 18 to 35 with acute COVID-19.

CDR3 DNA: TGTGCCAGTAGACCACAGGGTGGAGGATATAGCAATCAGCCCCAGCATTTT. Translated: CASRPQGGGYSNQPQHF. V and J are TRBV19 and TRBJ1-5; D may be TRBD1 (6 bases). The CDR3 sequence is 17 residues long. The germline gives CDR1 LNHDA, CDR2 SQIVND (reference sequence). V was clipped by 6 bases and J by 0 bases, with 18 bases between them.

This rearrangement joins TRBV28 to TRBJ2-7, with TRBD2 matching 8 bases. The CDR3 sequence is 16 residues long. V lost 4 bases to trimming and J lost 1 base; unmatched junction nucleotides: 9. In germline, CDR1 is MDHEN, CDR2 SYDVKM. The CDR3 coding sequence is TGTGCCAGCAGTTCCGTTAGCGGGACGATATCCTACGAGCAGTACTTC. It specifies CASSSVSGTISYEQYF. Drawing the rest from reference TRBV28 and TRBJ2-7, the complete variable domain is DVKVTQSSRYLVKRTGEKVFLECVQDMDHENMFWYRQDPGLGLRLIYFSYDVKMKEKGDIPEGYSVSREKKERFSLILESASTNQTSMYLCASSSVSGTISYEQYFGPGTRLTVT.

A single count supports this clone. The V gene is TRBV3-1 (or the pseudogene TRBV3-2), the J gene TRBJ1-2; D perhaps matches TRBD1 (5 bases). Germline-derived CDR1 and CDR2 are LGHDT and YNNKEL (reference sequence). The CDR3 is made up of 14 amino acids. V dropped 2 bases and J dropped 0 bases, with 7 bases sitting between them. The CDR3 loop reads CASSQTGTNYGYTF. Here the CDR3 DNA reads TGTGCCAGCAGCCAAACAGGAACTAACTATGGCTACACCTTC.

CDR3 DNA: TGTGCCAGTAGTCTCGGGACAGGGTACAATGAGCAGTTCTTC. The encoded protein is CASSLGTGYNEQFF. The chain has TRBV19 and TRBJ2-1; 9 bases are a match to TRBD1. The germline gives CDR1 LNHDA, CDR2 SQIVND (reference sequence). This CDR3 is built from 14 residues. V shed 5 bases, J shed 4 bases, and the junction held 3 bases outside the gene matches.

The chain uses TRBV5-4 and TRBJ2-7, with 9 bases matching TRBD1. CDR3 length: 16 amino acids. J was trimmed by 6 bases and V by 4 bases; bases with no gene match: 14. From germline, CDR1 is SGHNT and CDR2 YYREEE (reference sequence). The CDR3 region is CASSERGGTGRSEQYF. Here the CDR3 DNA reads TGTGCCAGCAGCGAAAGGGGGGGGACAGGGAGATCCGAGCAGTACTTC.

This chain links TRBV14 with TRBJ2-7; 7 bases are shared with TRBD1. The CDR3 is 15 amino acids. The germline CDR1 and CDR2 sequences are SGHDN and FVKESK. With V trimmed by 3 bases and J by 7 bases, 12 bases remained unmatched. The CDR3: CASSQGTETKGEQYF. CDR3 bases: TGTGCCAGCAGCCAGGGGACAGAAACAAAAGGGGAGCAGTACTTC.

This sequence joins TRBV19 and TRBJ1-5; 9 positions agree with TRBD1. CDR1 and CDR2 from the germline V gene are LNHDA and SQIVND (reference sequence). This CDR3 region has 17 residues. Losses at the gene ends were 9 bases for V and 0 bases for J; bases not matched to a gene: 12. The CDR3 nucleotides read TGTGCCAGCTCACCGGGACAGGGCGCAAATAGCAATCAGCCCCAGCATTTT. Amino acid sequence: CASSPGQGANSNQPQHF.

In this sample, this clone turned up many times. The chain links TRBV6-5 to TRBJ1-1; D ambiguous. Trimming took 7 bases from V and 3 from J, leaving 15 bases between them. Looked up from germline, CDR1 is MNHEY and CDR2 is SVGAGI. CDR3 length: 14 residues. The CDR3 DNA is TGTGCCAGCAACAATCTTGGGGAGGACACTGAAGCTTTCTTT. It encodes CASNNLGEDTEAFF.

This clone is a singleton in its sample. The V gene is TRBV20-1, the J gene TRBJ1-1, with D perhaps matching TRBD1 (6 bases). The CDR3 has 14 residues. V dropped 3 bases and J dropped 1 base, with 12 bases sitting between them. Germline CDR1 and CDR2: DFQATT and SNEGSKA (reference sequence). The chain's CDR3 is CSASTGNSNTEAFF. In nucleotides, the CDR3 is TGCAGTGCTAGTACAGGGAACTCGAACACTGAAGCTTTCTTT.

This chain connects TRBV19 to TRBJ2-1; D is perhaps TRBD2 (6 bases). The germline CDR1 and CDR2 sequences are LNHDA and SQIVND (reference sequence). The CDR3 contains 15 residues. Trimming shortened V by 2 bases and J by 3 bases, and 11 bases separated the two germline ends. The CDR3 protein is CASSITGGNYNEQFF. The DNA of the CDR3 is TGTGCCAGTAGTATAACGGGCGGGAACTACAATGAGCAGTTCTTC.

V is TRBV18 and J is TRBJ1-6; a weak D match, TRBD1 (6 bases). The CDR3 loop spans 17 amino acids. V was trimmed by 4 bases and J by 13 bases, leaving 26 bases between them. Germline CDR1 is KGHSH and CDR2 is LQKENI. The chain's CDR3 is CASSQRQVSAKTGPLHF. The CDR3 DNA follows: TGTGCCAGCTCACAACGACAGGTCTCGGCCAAAACGGGGCCCCTCCACTTT.

The CDR3 DNA follows: TGTGCCAGCAGTGGACAATACAGGGGGCTATTGGACATTCAGTACTTC. This encodes CASSGQYRGLLDIQYF. The chain recombines TRBV6-1 with TRBJ2-4, with 9 bases that match TRBD1. Germline CDR1 MNHNS, CDR2 SASEGT. Losses at the gene ends were 4 bases for V and 8 bases for J; bases not matched to a gene: 12. The CDR3 has 16 amino acids.

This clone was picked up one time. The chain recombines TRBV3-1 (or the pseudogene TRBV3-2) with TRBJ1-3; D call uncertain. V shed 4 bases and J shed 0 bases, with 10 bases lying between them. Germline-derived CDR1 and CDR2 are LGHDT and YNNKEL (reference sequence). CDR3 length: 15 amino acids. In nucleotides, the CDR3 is TGTGCCAGCAGCCCTCGTATACTCTCTGGAAACACCATATATTTT. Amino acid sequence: CASSPRILSGNTIYF.

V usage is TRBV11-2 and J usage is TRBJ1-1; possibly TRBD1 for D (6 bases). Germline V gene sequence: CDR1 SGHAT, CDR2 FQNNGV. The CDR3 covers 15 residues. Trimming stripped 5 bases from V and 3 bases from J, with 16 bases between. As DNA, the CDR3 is TGTGCCAGCAGCCCCCGGGGGGCTACTTACACTGAAGCTTTCTTT. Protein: CASSPRGATYTEAFF.

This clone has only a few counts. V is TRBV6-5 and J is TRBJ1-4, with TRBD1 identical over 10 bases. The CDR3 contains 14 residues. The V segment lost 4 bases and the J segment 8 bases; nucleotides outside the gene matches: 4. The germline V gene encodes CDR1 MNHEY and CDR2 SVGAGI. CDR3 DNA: TGTGCCAGCAGTTGGGGACAGGGGCGAGAAAAACTGTTTTTT. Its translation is CASSWGQGREKLFF.

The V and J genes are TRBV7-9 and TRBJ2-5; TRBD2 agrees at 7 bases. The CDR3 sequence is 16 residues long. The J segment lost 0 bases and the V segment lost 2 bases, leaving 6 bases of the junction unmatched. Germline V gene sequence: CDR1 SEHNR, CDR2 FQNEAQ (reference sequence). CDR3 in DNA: TGTGCCAGCAGCTTACCTGCGGGAGTCAACCAAGAGACCCAGTACTTC. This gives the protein CASSLPAGVNQETQYF.

CDR3 in DNA: TGTGCCAGCAGCAAAGGACAGGGGGGAGCTTTCTTT. The encoded protein is CASSKGQGGAFF. J is TRBJ1-1 and V is TRBV9, with 10 bases that match TRBD1. The ends lost 4 bases at V and 10 bases at J; junction bases unmatched: 4. Germline assignment: CDR1 SGDLS and CDR2 YYNGEE. This CDR3 contains 12 residues.

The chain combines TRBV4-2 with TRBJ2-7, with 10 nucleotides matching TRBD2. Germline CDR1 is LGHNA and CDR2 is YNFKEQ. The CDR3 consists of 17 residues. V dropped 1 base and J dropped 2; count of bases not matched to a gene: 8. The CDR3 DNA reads TGTGCCAGCAGCCAAGTTGACCTAGCGGGGGCCACCTACGAGCAGTACTTC. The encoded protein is CASSQVDLAGATYEQYF.

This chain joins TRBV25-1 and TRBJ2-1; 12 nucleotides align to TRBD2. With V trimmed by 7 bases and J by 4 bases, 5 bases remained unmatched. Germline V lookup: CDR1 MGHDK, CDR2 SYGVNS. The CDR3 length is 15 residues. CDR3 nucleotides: TGTGCCAGCAAGGGACTAGCGGGCAATTACAATGAGCAGTTCTTC. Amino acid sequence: CASKGLAGNYNEQFF.

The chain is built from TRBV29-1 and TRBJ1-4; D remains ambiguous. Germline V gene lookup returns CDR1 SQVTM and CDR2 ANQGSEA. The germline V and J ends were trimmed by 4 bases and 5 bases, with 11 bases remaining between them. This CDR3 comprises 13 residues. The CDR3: CSVVDGQNEKLFF. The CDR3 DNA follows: TGCAGCGTTGTAGACGGTCAAAATGAAAAACTGTTTTTT.